This TCR beta chain was captured by sequencing in a study of regulatory T cells in long-lasting Graves disease. General observations from the study: Persistent Graves' patients showed a TCR diversity that was lower than that of newly diagnosed ones.

Time point of the sample: newly diagnosed GD, antithyroid drugs for less than 3 months. Extracted PBMC RNA gave rise to the TCR library. This clonotype was seen a few times. The antigen remains unidentified. Construction of the TCR beta libraries employed iRepertoire HTBI primers in conjunction with Arm-PCR of CDR3 regions. TCRdb analysed the multiplex PCR reads with MiXCR anew, one entry per CDR3 protein. Here the sample spans roughly 410,000 distinct CDR3 sequences, approximately 15% being singletons. Per germline, CDR1 MDHEN and CDR2 SYDVKM. There are 13 residues in the CDR3. Trimming pared 6 bases from V and 11 bases from J, leaving 19 bases between. This same sample was also part of a study on T cells in Graves' hyperthyroidism and ophthalmopathy. From that study: Diagnosis relied on clinical symptoms, serum thyroxine and TRAb, thyroid ultrasound and orbital computed tomography. In the analysis, a 13 V-J model separated ophthalmopathy from stable hyperthyroidism.

This sequence was found in a woman aged 40 to 50 with Graves disease. Source: peripheral blood mononuclear cells (PBMCs), taken at new diagnosis, from a patient treated with antithyroid drugs. V usage is TRBV28 and J usage is TRBJ1-1; no firm D call. The CDR3 DNA reads as TGTGCCAGCAGCTTACCCCCACACTGGGAGGCTTTCTTT. Translated: CASSLPPHWEAFF. The variable domain in full, with the rest retrieved from reference TRBV28 and TRBJ1-1, is DVKVTQSSRYLVKRTGEKVFLECVQDMDHENMFWYRQDPGLGLRLIYFSYDVKMKEKGDIPEGYSVSREKKERFSLILESASTNQTSMYLCASSLPPHWEAFFGQGTRLTVV.